The 4 T cell receptor beta chains given below trace back to one sample, sequenced in a study of radiotherapy plus CTLA-4 blockade in lung cancer. Some clones are missing from TCRdb's copy, which holds only in-frame ones; the method was immunoSEQ multiplex PCR. The sample lists about 97,000 clones; 65% to 80% were seen once. This specimen was peripheral blood, taken from a patient treated with radiotherapy plus ipilimumab. All receptors derive from a human donor with non-small cell lung cancer who had a partial response to radiotherapy plus ipilimumab. Some clones in this sample may be carry-over from other donors' samples.

The V gene is TRBV28, the J gene TRBJ2-3; 11 nucleotides match TRBD2. The CDR3 is made up of 18 amino acids. V lost 6 bases, J lost 1 base, and 12 bases stayed unmatched. From germline, CDR1 is MDHEN and CDR2 SYDVKM. The CDR3 loop is CASSPPSGGIGRTDTQYF. The CDR3, as DNA: TGTGCCAGCAGCCCCCCTAGCGGGGGGATAGGGCGCACAGATACGCAGTATTTT.

The chain has TRBV15 and TRBJ1-3; D is possibly TRBD1 (6 bases). Germline lookup yields CDR1 LNHNV and CDR2 YYDKDF (reference sequence). The CDR3 is 15 residues long. The V and J ends lost 3 bases and 4 bases respectively, with 13 bases between them. CDR3 DNA sequence: TGTGCCACCAGCAGGAACCCTCAGGGGGGAAACACCATATATTTT. It encodes CATSRNPQGGNTIYF.

The chain recombines TRBV11-2 with TRBJ1-4; perhaps TRBD1 as D (6 bases). V lost 3 bases, J lost 9 bases, and 14 bases lay in between. In germline, CDR1 is SGHAT, CDR2 FQNNGV. The length of the CDR3 is 14 residues. The CDR3 loop is CASSFGRGSQKLFF. CDR3 bases: TGTGCCAGCAGCTTTGGTAGGGGGAGTCAAAAACTGTTTTTT.

This rearrangement joins TRBV15 to TRBJ2-2; perhaps TRBD2 as D (6 bases). Germline V gives CDR1 LNHNV, CDR2 YYDKDF (reference sequence). The CDR3 consists of 16 residues. The germline V and J ends were trimmed by 4 bases and 3 bases, with 15 bases remaining between them. CDR3 in amino acids: CATSNSLAHDTGELFF. CDR3 in DNA: TGTGCCACCAGCAACTCTCTAGCGCATGACACCGGGGAGCTGTTTTTT. Full variable domain (outside the CDR3, taken from reference TRBV15 and TRBJ2-2): DAMVIQNPRYQVTQFGKPVTLSCSQTLNHNVMYWYQQKSSQAPKLLFHYYDKDFNNEADTPDNFQSRRPNTSFCFLDIRSPGLGDTAMYLCATSNSLAHDTGELFFGEGSRLTVL.